This TCR beta chain was identified in a study of beta chain features in type 1 diabetes listed by TCRdb under 2018. General notes on the study: Mean age, gender distribution, total cell number and subset yield did not differ between patients and healthy donors. Regulatory and stem cell-like memory subsets were isolated from only 8 patients and roughly eight healthy donors, whereas naive and central memory subsets came from all 30 or so donors. A total of about 100,000,000 sorted cells were examined across all samples, and RNA yield correlated strongly with the number of cells per subset. The study compared TCRB repertoires of sorted circulating CD4+ T cell subsets between recently diagnosed type 1 diabetes patients and matched healthy donors.

Turning to this clone: The target of this receptor is not known. Base qualities were left out, and no much larger clone turns up one base away.

Results and caveats for the whole study, not just this receptor: Because small numbers of individuals were included in the HLA sub-analyses, any influence of HLA type on TCRB rearrangement was left unresolved. PCR might favor shorter templates, but patient and control samples were amplified and corrected together, so any skew would affect both groups equally. Because cDNA rather than genomic DNA was sequenced, highly expressing activated cells could have been over-represented, although no difference in activation and CD3 levels was found between groups. Fewer insertions and more nucleotide deletions at VDJ recombination sites were observed in patients with type 1 diabetes, implying thymic rearrangement abnormalities. A moderate but significant shortening of TCRB CDR3 length was observed in type 1 diabetes patients in all four CD4+ subsets. Naive, central memory and regulatory TCRB repertoires appeared more similar among patients than among healthy donors.

CDR1 and CDR2 were assigned from the germline V gene as LGHNA and YSLEER. Here V drops 4 bases and J drops 6 bases, and the junction holds 9 bases not matched to any gene. Including the terminal cysteine and phenylalanine, the CDR3 comprises 15 residues. The DNA shown is the 45-base CDR3, in frame from base 1. A single peripheral blood draw of about 116 mL on average was collected from each donor into heparinised tubes. A BD FACSAria II and a panel including CD45RO, CCR7, CD25, CD127, CD95 and CD27 were used to sort naive, central memory, regulatory and stem cell-like memory CD4+ T cells. Every sorted population had a purity above 95%. Right away, PBMCs were isolated by Lymphoprep density gradient centrifugation and were stained directly, with no culture step. Samples were stained and sorted in pairs, with one healthy donor and one patient per experiment, so that batch effects were minimized. The entire amount of isolated RNA was reverse transcribed using the High Capacity cDNA Reverse Transcription Kit, so the sequenced TCRB transcripts were expressed ones. Deep immunoSEQ sequencing was applied to naive, central memory and regulatory T cell samples, giving an average of roughly 3.5 million total reads per sample. After sorted cells were lysed in RLT buffer, RNA was extracted with DNase-treated RNeasy Micro or Mini kits, with the choice depending on cell number. Each cell subset was processed separately to prevent cross-contamination, with patient and healthy donor samples processed together. The immunoSEQ multiplex PCR was used to amplify TCRB sequences from cDNA, generating 87-bp fragments that spanned the CDR3 region. The amplicons were sequenced using the Illumina HiSeq platform. The original methods were these. PCR bias was corrected computationally using synthetic template baselines, and reads within Hamming distance 2 were collapsed, with unmergeable singletons discarded. Reads were aligned to IMGT to assign V, D and J genes, CDR3 length, and insertions or deletions at six rearrangement sites. Within each subset, clonotype counts were normalized to the number of sorted cells before true diversity and Gini coefficients were calculated with the tcR R package. The overlap coefficient, calculated on TCRB nucleotide sequences, was used to quantify repertoire sharing. As a proxy for the pre-selection repertoire, out-of-frame TCRB sequences from naive cells were analyzed. Here the immuneACCESS table is served through TCRdb, limited to in-frame sequences with V and J called. Missing clones are a known gap in these copies; in checked studies unresolved V genes cover under half, and the rest lacks a known reason. That table is the source of V, J and clone size, and D and trimming were worked out from the DNA. A total of about 450,000 clones appear in this sample, around 10% of them only once. The ten largest clones take up approximately 0.05% of the sample.

The rearrangement joined TRBV4-3 to TRBJ2-1, and TRBD2 aligns with 7 junction nucleotides. The sequence was collected from a woman aged 18-29 years in good health. Material: naive CD4+ T cells from blood. This sample's cell subset or site label indicates: true naive CD4+ T cells. The DNA sequence follows: TGCGCCAGCAGCCGCCGATCAGGCGGGGGCAATGAGCAGTTCTTC. It codes for CASSRRSGGGNEQFF.